The clone carrying this T cell receptor beta chain was picked up a small number of times. This specimen includes other DNA sequences encoding the same CDR3. This sample is part of a study of cytomegalovirus exposure and HLA in healthy donors. Amplification used 60 Vbeta primers and 13 Jbeta primers. Sequencing was performed with immunoSEQ multiplex PCR; in TCRdb, only in-frame clones are kept and a portion is missing. This table has about 80,000 clones, approximately 67% appearing once. This CDR3 has 15 residues. Deletions cut 0 bases from V and 5 bases from J, with 14 bases between. The germline V gene encodes CDR1 SGDLS and CDR2 YYNGEE.

This TCR derives from a male donor in good health and CMV-seropositive. Sequencing used PBMCs. The chain combines TRBV9 with TRBJ2-5, with D possibly TRBD2 on 6 matching bases. The CDR3 loop reads CASSVAGGRGETQYF. The CDR3 DNA is TGTGCCAGCAGCGTAGCTGGAGGGAGAGGGGAGACCCAGTACTTC.